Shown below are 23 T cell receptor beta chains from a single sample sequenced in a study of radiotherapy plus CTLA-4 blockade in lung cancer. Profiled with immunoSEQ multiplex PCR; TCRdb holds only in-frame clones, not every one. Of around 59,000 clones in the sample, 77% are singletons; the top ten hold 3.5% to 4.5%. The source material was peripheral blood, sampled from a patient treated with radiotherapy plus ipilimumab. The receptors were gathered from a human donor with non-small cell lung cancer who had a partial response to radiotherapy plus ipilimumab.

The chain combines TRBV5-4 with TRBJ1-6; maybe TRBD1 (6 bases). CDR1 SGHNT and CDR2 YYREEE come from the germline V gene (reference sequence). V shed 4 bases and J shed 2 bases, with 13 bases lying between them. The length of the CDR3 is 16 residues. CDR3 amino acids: CASSGPRDTYNSPLHF. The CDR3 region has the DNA TGTGCCAGCAGCGGTCCTCGGGACACCTATAATTCACCCCTCCACTTT.

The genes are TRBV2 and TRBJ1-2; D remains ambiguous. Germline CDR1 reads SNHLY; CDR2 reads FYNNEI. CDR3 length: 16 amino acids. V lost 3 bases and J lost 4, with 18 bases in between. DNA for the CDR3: TGTGCCAGCAGTGATTTTCGAGGGCAGCGCGGCTATGGCTACACCTTC. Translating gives CASSDFRGQRGYGYTF.

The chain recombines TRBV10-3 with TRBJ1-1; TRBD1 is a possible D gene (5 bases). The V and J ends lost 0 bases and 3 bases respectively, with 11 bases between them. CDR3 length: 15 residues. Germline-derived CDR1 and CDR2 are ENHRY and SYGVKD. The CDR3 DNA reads TGTGCCATCAGTGAGTCGGCAGGGCTAGACACTGAAGCTTTCTTT. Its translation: CAISESAGLDTEAFF.

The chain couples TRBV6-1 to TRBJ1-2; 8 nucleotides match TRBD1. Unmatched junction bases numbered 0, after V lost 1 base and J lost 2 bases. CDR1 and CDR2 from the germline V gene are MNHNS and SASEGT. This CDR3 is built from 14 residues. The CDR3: CASSEGQGNYGYTF. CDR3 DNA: TGTGCCAGCAGTGAAGGACAGGGGAACTATGGCTACACCTTC.

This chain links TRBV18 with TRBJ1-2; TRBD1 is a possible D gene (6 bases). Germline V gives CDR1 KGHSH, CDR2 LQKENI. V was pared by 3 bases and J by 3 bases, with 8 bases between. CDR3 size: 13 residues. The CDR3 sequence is CASSPRGDYGYTF. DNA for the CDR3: TGTGCCAGCTCACCCAGGGGCGACTATGGCTACACCTTC.

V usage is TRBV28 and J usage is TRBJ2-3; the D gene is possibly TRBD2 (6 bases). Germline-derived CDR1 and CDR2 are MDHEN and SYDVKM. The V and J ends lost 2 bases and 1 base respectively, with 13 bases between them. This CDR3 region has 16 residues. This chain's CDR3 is CASSLVGGPGTDTQYF. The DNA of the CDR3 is TGTGCCAGCAGTTTAGTGGGGGGACCAGGCACAGATACGCAGTATTTT. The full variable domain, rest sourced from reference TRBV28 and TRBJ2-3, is DVKVTQSSRYLVKRTGEKVFLECVQDMDHENMFWYRQDPGLGLRLIYFSYDVKMKEKGDIPEGYSVSREKKERFSLILESASTNQTSMYLCASSLVGGPGTDTQYFGPGTRLTVL.

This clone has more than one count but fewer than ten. This CDR3 is CAWKDSPYEQYF. In DNA, the CDR3 is TGTGCCTGGAAGGACAGCCCCTACGAGCAGTACTTC. V is TRBV30 and J is TRBJ2-7; D may be TRBD1 (6 bases). Trimming shortened V by 4 bases and J by 2 bases, and 9 bases separated the two germline ends. Per germline, CDR1 GTSNPN and CDR2 SVGIG (reference sequence). The CDR3 extends over 12 amino acids.

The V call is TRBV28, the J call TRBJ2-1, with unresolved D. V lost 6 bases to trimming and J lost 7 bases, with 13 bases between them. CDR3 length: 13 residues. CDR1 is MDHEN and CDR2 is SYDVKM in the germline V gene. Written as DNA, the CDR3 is TGTGCCAGCAGGGTGGGCGTCTTAAATGAGCAGTTCTTC. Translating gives CASRVGVLNEQFF.

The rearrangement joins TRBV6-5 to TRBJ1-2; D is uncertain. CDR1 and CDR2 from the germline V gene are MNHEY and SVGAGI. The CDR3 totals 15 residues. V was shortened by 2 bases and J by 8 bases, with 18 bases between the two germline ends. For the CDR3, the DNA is TGTGCCAGCAGTTACGTTTCGGGGAAGGTTAGCGGCTACACCTTC. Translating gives CASSYVSGKVSGYTF.

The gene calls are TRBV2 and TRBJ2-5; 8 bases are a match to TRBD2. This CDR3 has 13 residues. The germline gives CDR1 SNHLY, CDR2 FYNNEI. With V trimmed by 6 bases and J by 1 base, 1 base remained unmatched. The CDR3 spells CASRGTSQETQYF. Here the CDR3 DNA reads TGTGCCAGCAGGGGGACTAGCCAAGAGACCCAGTACTTC. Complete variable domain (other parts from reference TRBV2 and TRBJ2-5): EPEVTQTPSHQVTQMGQEVILRCVPISNHLYFYWYRQILGQKVEFLVSFYNNEISEKSEIFDDQFSVERPDGSNFTLKIRSTKLEDSAMYFCASRGTSQETQYFGPGTRLLVL.

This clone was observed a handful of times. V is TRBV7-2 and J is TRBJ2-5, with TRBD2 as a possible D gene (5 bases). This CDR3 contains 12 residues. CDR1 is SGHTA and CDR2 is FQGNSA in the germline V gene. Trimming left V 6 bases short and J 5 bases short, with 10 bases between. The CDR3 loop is CASRRSEETQYF. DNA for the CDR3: TGTGCCAGCAGGCGTAGCGAGGAGACCCAGTACTTC.

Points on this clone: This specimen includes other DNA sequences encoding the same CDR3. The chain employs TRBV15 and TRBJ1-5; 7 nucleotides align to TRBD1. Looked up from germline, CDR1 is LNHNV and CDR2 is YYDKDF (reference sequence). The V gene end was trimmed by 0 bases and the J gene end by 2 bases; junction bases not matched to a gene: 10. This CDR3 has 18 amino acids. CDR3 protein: CATSRDSGTGVGNQPQHF. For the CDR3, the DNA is TGTGCCACCAGCAGAGATTCCGGAACAGGGGTGGGCAATCAGCCCCAGCATTTT.

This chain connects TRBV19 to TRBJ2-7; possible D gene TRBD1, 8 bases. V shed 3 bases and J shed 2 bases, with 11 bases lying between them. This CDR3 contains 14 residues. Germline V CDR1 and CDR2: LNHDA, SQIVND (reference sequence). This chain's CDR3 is CASSITGGAYEQYF. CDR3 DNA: TGTGCCAGTAGTATCACAGGGGGGGCCTACGAGCAGTACTTC.

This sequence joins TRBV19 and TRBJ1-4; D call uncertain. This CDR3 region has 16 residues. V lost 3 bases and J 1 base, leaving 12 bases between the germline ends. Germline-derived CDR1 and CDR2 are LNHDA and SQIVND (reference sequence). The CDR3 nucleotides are TGTGCCAGTAGTATTAAACGTCGCGGAACTAATGAAAAACTGTTTTTT. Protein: CASSIKRRGTNEKLFF.

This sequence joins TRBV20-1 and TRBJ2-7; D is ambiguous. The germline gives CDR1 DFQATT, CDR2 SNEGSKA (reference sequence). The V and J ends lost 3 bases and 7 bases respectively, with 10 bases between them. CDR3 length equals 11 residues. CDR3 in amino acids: CSARGKREQYF. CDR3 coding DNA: TGCAGTGCTAGGGGCAAAAGAGAGCAGTACTTC.

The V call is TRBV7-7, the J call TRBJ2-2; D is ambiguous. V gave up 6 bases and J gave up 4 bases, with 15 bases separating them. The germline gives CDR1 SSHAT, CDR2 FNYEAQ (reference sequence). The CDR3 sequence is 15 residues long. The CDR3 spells CASSKGPASTGELFF. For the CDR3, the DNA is TGTGCCAGCAGTAAAGGCCCAGCGTCCACCGGGGAGCTGTTTTTT.

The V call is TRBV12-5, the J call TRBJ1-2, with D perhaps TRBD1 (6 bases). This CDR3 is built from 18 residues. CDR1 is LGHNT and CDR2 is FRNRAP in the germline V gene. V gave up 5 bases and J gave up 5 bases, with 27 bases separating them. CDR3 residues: CASGLLSGAFTPPYGYTF. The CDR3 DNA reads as TGTGCTAGTGGTCTACTCTCAGGGGCTTTCACTCCACCTTATGGCTACACCTTC.

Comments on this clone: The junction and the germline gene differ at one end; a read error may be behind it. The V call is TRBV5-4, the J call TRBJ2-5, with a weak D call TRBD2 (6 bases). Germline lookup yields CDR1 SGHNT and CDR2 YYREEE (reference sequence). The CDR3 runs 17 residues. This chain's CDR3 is CASSQDWAGPHQETQYF. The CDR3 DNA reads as TGCGCCAGCAGCCAAGATTGGGCGGGGCCCCACCAAGAGACCCAGTACTTC.

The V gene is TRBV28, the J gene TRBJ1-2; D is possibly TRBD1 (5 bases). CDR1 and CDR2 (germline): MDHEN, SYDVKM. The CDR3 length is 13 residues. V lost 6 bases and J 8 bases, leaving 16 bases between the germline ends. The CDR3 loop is CASSWGMGRGYTF. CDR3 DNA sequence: TGTGCCAGCAGCTGGGGCATGGGCCGAGGCTACACCTTC.

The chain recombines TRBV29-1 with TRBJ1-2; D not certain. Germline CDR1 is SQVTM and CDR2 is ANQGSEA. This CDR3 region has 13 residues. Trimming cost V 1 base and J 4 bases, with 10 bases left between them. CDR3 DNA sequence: TGCAGCGTTGAAGGCGGGGATCTCTATGGCTACACCTTC. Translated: CSVEGGDLYGYTF.

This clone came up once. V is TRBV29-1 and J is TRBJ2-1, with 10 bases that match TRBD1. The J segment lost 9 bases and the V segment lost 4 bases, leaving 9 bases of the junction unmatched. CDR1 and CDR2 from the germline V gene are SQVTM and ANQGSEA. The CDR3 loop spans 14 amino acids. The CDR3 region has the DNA TGCAGCGTTGTACCAAGACAGGGGGCGGCTGAGCAGTTCTTC. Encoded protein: CSVVPRQGAAEQFF.

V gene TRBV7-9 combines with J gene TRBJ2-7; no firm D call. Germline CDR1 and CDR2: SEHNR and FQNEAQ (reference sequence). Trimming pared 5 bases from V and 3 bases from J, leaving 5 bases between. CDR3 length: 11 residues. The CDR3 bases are TGTGCCAGCAGCGCACACTACGAGCAGTACTTC. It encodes CASSAHYEQYF. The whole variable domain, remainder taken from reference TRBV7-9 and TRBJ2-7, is DTGVSQNPRHKITKRGQNVTFRCDPISEHNRLYWYRQTLGQGPEFLTYFQNEAQLEKSRLLSDRFSAERPKGSFSTLEIQRTEQGDSAMYLCASSAHYEQYFGPGTRLTVT.

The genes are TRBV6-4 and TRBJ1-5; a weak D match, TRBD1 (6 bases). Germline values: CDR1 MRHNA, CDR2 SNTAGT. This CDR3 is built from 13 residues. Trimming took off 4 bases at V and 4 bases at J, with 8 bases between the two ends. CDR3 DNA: TGTGCCAGCAGTGTCGACAGGAATCAGCCCCAGCATTTT. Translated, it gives CASSVDRNQPQHF.